A selection of T cell receptor beta chains follows, all from one sample in a study of blood T cell repertoires in COVID-19. The method was immunoSEQ multiplex PCR; TCRdb's version includes in-frame clones alone and lacks a portion of them. The sample includes some 460,000 clones, roughly 85% of them seen just once. Sequences were obtained from PBMCs or T cells enriched from blood (not recorded which). The source is a woman aged 18-29 years with acute COVID-19. CDR3s leave out the opening cysteine and the closing phenylalanine or tryptophan.

TRBJ1-2 | TRBV29-1 | SVEASPGIYGYT
TRBJ2-1 | TRBV9 | ASSVAIIGKGEQF
TRBJ1-1 | TRBV5-6 | ASSLVAKSTEAF
TRBJ2-2 | TRBV11-2 | ASSLTQGLGELF
TRBJ1-1 | TRBV7-9 | ASSAGTGVTEAF
TRBJ1-4 | TRBV6-5 | ASTRGGEKLF
TRBJ1-6 | TRBV9 | ASSVISGGDTLH
TRBJ1-6 | TRBV7-2 | ASSRDTNSPLH
TRBJ1-5 | TRBV19 | ASSTGGNQPQH
TRBJ2-3 | TRBV7-9 | ASSSTGVRTDTQY
TRBJ1-3 | TRBV3-1/TRBV3-2 | ASSRSPIKRNTIY
TRBJ2-5 | TRBV19 | ASLGQGRETQY
TRBJ1-6 | TRBV6-5 | ASSSDGTSDNSPLH
TRBJ1-1 | TRBV30 | AWRQGADTEAF
TRBJ1-3 | TRBV19 | ASSIDLRSGNTIY
TRBJ2-1 | TRBV10-2 | ASSELAGFYNEQF
TRBJ2-7 | TRBV5-1 | ASSLWNIRDRTYEQY
TRBJ2-1 | TRBV19 | ASSNLAREHNEQF
TRBJ2-7 | TRBV3-1/TRBV3-2 | ASSQDSGQYYEQY
TRBJ2-3 | TRBV27 | ASSGDRHSTDTQY
TRBJ2-7 | TRBV6-2/TRBV6-3 | ASSYHGGRGNEQY
TRBJ2-3 | TRBV5-1 | ASSLTRQGFSDTQY
TRBJ2-5 | TRBV24-1 | ATSAKSGETQY
TRBJ1-1 | TRBV7-9 | ASSFRDSEAF
TRBJ2-7 | TRBV3-1/TRBV3-2 | ASSPGLAGTYEQY
TRBJ2-5 | TRBV5-8 | ASSRQGGPQETQY
TRBJ1-2 | TRBV27 | ASSPQGYGYT
TRBJ1-5 | TRBV18 | ASSPQGVNQPQH
TRBJ2-3 | TRBV3-1/TRBV3-2 | ASSQEGGWDTQY
TRBJ1-6 | TRBV11-2 | ASRARQGNNSPLH
TRBJ1-5 | TRBV15 | ATSSQGRSNQPQH
TRBJ1-1 | TRBV18 | ASSPAQGATEAF
TRBJ1-3 | TRBV6-1 | ASSEDRVRGNTIY
TRBJ2-1 | TRBV9 | ASSEGTSGNNEQF
TRBJ2-1 | TRBV7-9 | ASSLAWGRSYNEQF
TRBJ2-3 | TRBV6-5 | ASSTGTALDTQY
TRBJ1-4 | TRBV3-1/TRBV3-2 | ASSQGDRDDEKLF
TRBJ2-5 | TRBV12-3/TRBV12-4 | ASSPQGRETQY
TRBJ1-2 | TRBV9 | ASGWTGGKGYT
TRBJ2-7 | TRBV28 | ASSKPGQGTYEQY
TRBJ2-7 | TRBV7-8 | ASSLTLGGSSYEQY
TRBJ1-2 | TRBV28 | ASSRTGESYGYT
TRBJ2-1 | TRBV20-1 | SASPRTSVTYNEQF
TRBJ2-3 | TRBV7-6 | ASSLVAGGPKDTQY
TRBJ1-4 | TRBV5-1 | ASSPPGNREEKLF
TRBJ1-4 | TRBV4-2 | ASSHDGEKLF
TRBJ2-5 | TRBV20-1 | SASLGGGTETQY
TRBJ2-7 | TRBV5-1 | ASSFRGGTYEQY
TRBJ1-1 | TRBV6-5 | ASDRGRGLRAF
TRBJ1-1 | TRBV7-8 | ASSLGVQGEEAF
TRBJ1-1 | TRBV5-1 | ASSLSGDTEAF
TRBJ2-7 | TRBV28 | ASRLRQRSYEQY
TRBJ1-1 | TRBV3-1/TRBV3-2 | ASSQTESAEAF
TRBJ1-6 | TRBV11-2 | ASSWDRVENSPLH
TRBJ2-7 | TRBV28 | ASSQDRGYEQY
TRBJ2-7 | TRBV7-6 | ASSLRTGLTYEQY
TRBJ1-5 | TRBV7-9 | ASRSGTGLPQH